This is a list of T cell receptor beta chains from one sample in a study of brain T cells in children with intractable seizures. Some clones are missing from TCRdb's copy, which holds only in-frame ones; the method was immunoSEQ multiplex PCR. Of 340,000 or so clones in the sample, about 93% were seen once. This specimen was peripheral blood, taken less than 6 months after surgery. The origin of the receptors is a boy less than two years old with tuberous sclerosis and intractable seizures. The CDR3 runs from the conserved cysteine through the conserved F or W. D genes are given only for firm matches.

V gene: TRBV12-5; J gene: TRBJ2-3; D gene: TRBD1; CDR3 DNA: TGTGCTAGTGGTACAGGGGGCACAGATACGCAGTATTTT; CDR3 protein: CASGTGGTDTQYF
V gene: TRBV6-2/TRBV6-3; J gene: TRBJ2-5; D gene: -; CDR3 DNA: TGTGCCAGCAGCTTTTGGGACTTGGAGACCCAGTACTTC; CDR3 protein: CASSFWDLETQYF
V gene: TRBV19; J gene: TRBJ2-1; D gene: TRBD2; CDR3 DNA: TGTGCCAGTACTTATACTAGCGGGAAGGCTTCCTACAATGAGCAGTTCTTC; CDR3 protein: CASTYTSGKASYNEQFF
V gene: TRBV5-6; J gene: TRBJ2-1; D gene: -; CDR3 DNA: TGTGCCAGCAGCCGTTCGGGAGGGGGCCACTACAATGAGCAGTTCTTC; CDR3 protein: CASSRSGGGHYNEQFF
V gene: TRBV30; J gene: TRBJ2-5; D gene: -; CDR3 DNA: TGTGCCTGGCGGGGCCAAGAGACCCAGTACTTC; CDR3 protein: CAWRGQETQYF
V gene: TRBV5-6; J gene: TRBJ2-2; D gene: TRBD1; CDR3 DNA: TGTGCCAGCAGCCCGACGACAGGGGGCACCGGGGAGCTGTTTTTT; CDR3 protein: CASSPTTGGTGELFF
V gene: TRBV2; J gene: TRBJ1-2; D gene: -; CDR3 DNA: TGTGCCAGCATCCTTGAGGTCGGCTACACCTTC; CDR3 protein: CASILEVGYTF
V gene: TRBV6-5; J gene: TRBJ1-5; D gene: TRBD1; CDR3 DNA: TGTGCCAGCAGGGAGACAGGGTTACGACAGCCCCAGCATTTT; CDR3 protein: CASRETGLRQPQHF
V gene: TRBV29-1; J gene: TRBJ2-1; D gene: -; CDR3 DNA: TGCAGCTACTTAACAGTAGGGAATGAGCAGTTCTTC; CDR3 protein: CSYLTVGNEQFF
V gene: TRBV19; J gene: TRBJ2-7; D gene: -; CDR3 DNA: TGTGCCAGTAGTGCGGGTTCTGGCTACGAGCAGTACTTC; CDR3 protein: CASSAGSGYEQYF
V gene: TRBV18; J gene: TRBJ2-1; D gene: -; CDR3 DNA: TGTGCCAGCTCACGCTCATTTAGCGAGGGAACCTACAATGAGCAGTTCTTC; CDR3 protein: CASSRSFSEGTYNEQFF
V gene: TRBV10-3; J gene: TRBJ2-1; D gene: -; CDR3 DNA: TGTGCCATCAGTGACAGGGGCTACAATGAGCAGTTCTTC; CDR3 protein: CAISDRGYNEQFF
V gene: TRBV5-8; J gene: TRBJ1-2; D gene: -; CDR3 DNA: TGTGCCAGCAGCACCTGGGACGGAATGGGGTATGGCTACACCTTC; CDR3 protein: CASSTWDGMGYGYTF
V gene: TRBV4-1; J gene: TRBJ1-3; D gene: -; CDR3 DNA: TGCGCCAGCAGCCAACCCAGGAGCTCTGGAAACACCATATATTTT; CDR3 protein: CASSQPRSSGNTIYF
V gene: TRBV7-9; J gene: TRBJ1-3; D gene: -; CDR3 DNA: TGTGCCAGCAGCTTCGAGGGGAGCTCTGGAAACACCATATATTTT; CDR3 protein: CASSFEGSSGNTIYF
V gene: TRBV5-1; J gene: TRBJ1-4; D gene: -; CDR3 DNA: TGCGCCAGCAGCTTTGAAGGGTACCACGAAAAACTGTTTTTT; CDR3 protein: CASSFEGYHEKLFF
V gene: TRBV4-1; J gene: TRBJ2-7; D gene: -; CDR3 DNA: TGCGCCAGCAGCCAAGATGTCTCCTACGAGCAGTACTTC; CDR3 protein: CASSQDVSYEQYF
V gene: TRBV7-6; J gene: TRBJ2-5; D gene: TRBD2; CDR3 DNA: TGTGCCAGCAGCCTTGGACTAGCGGGAGCTCTGGAGACCCAGTACTTC; CDR3 protein: CASSLGLAGALETQYF
V gene: TRBV10-3; J gene: TRBJ2-5; D gene: TRBD1; CDR3 DNA: TGTGCCATCAGTGAGTCGATAGGGACAGTGTTGGAGACCCAGTACTTC; CDR3 protein: CAISESIGTVLETQYF
V gene: TRBV4-1; J gene: TRBJ1-1; D gene: -; CDR3 DNA: TGCGCCAGCAGCCAACGGCCAGGGGTTACTGAAGCTTTCTTT; CDR3 protein: CASSQRPGVTEAFF
V gene: TRBV10-3; J gene: TRBJ2-2; D gene: -; CDR3 DNA: TGTGCCACTACTGGACTGATCCCCACCGGGGAGCTGTTTTTT; CDR3 protein: CATTGLIPTGELFF
V gene: TRBV7-9; J gene: TRBJ2-2; D gene: TRBD1; CDR3 DNA: TGTGCCAGCAGCTTAGCAGGGACAGGGACCACCGGGGAGCTGTTTTTT; CDR3 protein: CASSLAGTGTTGELFF
V gene: TRBV29-1; J gene: TRBJ1-2; D gene: -; CDR3 DNA: TGCAGCGTATGGGACTCCGGGGCCGATGGCTACACCTTC; CDR3 protein: CSVWDSGADGYTF
V gene: TRBV2; J gene: TRBJ2-2; D gene: -; CDR3 DNA: TGTGCCAGCAGATTATCAAGAACAAACGCGAACACCGGGGAGCTGTTTTTT; CDR3 protein: CASRLSRTNANTGELFF
V gene: TRBV5-1; J gene: TRBJ2-7; D gene: -; CDR3 DNA: TGCGCCAGCAGCAGGGACGGAGGCCACGAGCAGTACTTC; CDR3 protein: CASSRDGGHEQYF
V gene: TRBV28; J gene: TRBJ2-7; D gene: TRBD1; CDR3 DNA: TGTGCCAGCAGTTCAACCGGGACAGGGCGGTCCGAGCAGTACTTC; CDR3 protein: CASSSTGTGRSEQYF
V gene: TRBV12-3/TRBV12-4; J gene: TRBJ1-6; D gene: -; CDR3 DNA: TGTGCCAGCAGTTTGAAGGGGTCCTCACCCCTCCACTTT; CDR3 protein: CASSLKGSSPLHF
V gene: TRBV2; J gene: TRBJ2-1; D gene: -; CDR3 DNA: TGTGCCACACATACGAGGGGCGGCCAATACAATGAGCAGTTCTTC; CDR3 protein: CATHTRGGQYNEQFF
V gene: TRBV6-6; J gene: TRBJ2-3; D gene: TRBD2; CDR3 DNA: TGTGCCAGCAGTTACGATAGCGGGGGGTCGACAGATACGCAGTATTTT; CDR3 protein: CASSYDSGGSTDTQYF
V gene: TRBV7-8; J gene: TRBJ2-3; D gene: -; CDR3 DNA: TGTGCCAGCAGCTTATACGGGCCTAGCACAGATACGCAGTATTTT; CDR3 protein: CASSLYGPSTDTQYF
V gene: TRBV5-4; J gene: TRBJ2-5; D gene: TRBD1; CDR3 DNA: TGTGCCAGCAGTGGACAGGTCCAAGAGACCCAGTACTTC; CDR3 protein: CASSGQVQETQYF
V gene: TRBV13; J gene: TRBJ2-7; D gene: -; CDR3 DNA: TGTGCCAGCAGCGCCCGGGACTCGTTCTACGAGCAGTACTTC; CDR3 protein: CASSARDSFYEQYF
V gene: TRBV7-9; J gene: TRBJ1-2; D gene: -; CDR3 DNA: TGTGCCAGCAGCTTAGCAGGGGGCTATGGCTACACCTTC; CDR3 protein: CASSLAGGYGYTF
V gene: TRBV4-2; J gene: TRBJ1-3; D gene: -; CDR3 DNA: TGTGCCAGCAGCCAAGAGGGGCGGGGGGCGAGTGGAAACACCATATATTTT; CDR3 protein: CASSQEGRGASGNTIYF
V gene: TRBV4-1; J gene: TRBJ2-5; D gene: TRBD2; CDR3 DNA: TGCGCCAGCAGCCAATTGGCTAGCGGGACTGGCGAGACCCAGTACTTC; CDR3 protein: CASSQLASGTGETQYF
V gene: TRBV11-3; J gene: TRBJ2-7; D gene: TRBD2; CDR3 DNA: TGTGCCAGCAGCCCCCACCTAGCGGGAGTCGGCGACGAGCAGTACTTC; CDR3 protein: CASSPHLAGVGDEQYF
V gene: TRBV7-9; J gene: TRBJ2-1; D gene: TRBD2; CDR3 DNA: TGTGCCAGCAGCCTCGGACTAGACCGGTTCTTC; CDR3 protein: CASSLGLDRFF
V gene: TRBV7-8; J gene: TRBJ2-5; D gene: -; CDR3 DNA: TGTGCCAGCAGCCAATCCGAATGGGACGGCAATTCCCAGTACTTC; CDR3 protein: CASSQSEWDGNSQYF
V gene: TRBV29-1; J gene: TRBJ2-1; D gene: TRBD1; CDR3 DNA: TGCAGCGTCGTGGGCAGGGGGCAGAATGAGCAGTTCTTC; CDR3 protein: CSVVGRGQNEQFF